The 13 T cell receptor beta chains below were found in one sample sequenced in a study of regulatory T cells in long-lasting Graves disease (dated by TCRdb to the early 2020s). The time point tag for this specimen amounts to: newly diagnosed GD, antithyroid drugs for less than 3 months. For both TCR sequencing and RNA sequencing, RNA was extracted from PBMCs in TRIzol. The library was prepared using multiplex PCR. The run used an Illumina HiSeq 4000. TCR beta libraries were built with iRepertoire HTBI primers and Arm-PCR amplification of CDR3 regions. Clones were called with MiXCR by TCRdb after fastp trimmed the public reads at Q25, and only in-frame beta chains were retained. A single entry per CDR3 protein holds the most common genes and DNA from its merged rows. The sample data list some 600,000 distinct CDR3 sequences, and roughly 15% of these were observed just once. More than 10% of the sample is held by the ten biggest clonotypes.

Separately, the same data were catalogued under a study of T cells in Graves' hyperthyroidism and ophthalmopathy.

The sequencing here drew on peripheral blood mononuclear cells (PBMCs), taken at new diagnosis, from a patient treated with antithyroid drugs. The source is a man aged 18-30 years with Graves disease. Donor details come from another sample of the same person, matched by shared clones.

The chain's CDR3 is CASSPEGARTLNTEAFF. DNA for the CDR3: TGCGCCAGCAGCCCGGAGGGGGCCCGTACCTTGAACACTGAAGCTTTCTTT. J is TRBJ1-1 and V is TRBV4-1; 7 nucleotides align to TRBD1. The CDR3 is made up of 17 amino acids. Per the germline V gene, CDR1 is MGHRA and CDR2 is YSYEKL. V shed 4 bases and J 0 bases; nucleotides not matched to a gene: 11.

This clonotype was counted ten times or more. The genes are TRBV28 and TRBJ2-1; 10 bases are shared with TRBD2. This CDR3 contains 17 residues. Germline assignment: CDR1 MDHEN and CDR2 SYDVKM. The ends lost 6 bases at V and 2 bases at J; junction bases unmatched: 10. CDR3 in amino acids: CASSTNPGTSAYNEQFF. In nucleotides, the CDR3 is TGTGCCAGCAGCACAAATCCCGGGACTAGCGCCTACAATGAGCAGTTCTTC.

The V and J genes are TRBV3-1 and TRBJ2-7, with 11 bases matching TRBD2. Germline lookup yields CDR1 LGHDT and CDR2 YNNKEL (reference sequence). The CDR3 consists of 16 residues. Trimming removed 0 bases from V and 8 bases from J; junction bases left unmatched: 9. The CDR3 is CASSQDLLAGGEKQYF. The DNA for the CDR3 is TGTGCCAGCAGCCAAGATCTCCTAGCGGGAGGTGAGAAGCAGTACTTC.

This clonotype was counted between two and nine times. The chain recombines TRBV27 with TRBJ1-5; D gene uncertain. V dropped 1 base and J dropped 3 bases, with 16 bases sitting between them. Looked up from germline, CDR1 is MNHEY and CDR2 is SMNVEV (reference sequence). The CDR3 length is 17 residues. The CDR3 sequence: CASSLYPQRGSNQPQHF. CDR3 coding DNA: TGTGCCAGCAGTTTATATCCCCAGCGGGGTTCCAATCAGCCCCAGCATTTT.

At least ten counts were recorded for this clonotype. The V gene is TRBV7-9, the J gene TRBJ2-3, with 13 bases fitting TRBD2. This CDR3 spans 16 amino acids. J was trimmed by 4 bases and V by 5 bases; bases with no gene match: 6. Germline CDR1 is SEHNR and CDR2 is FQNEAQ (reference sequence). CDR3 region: CASSLGTSGTSDTQYF. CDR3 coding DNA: TGTGCCAGCAGCCTAGGGACTAGCGGGACTTCAGATACGCAGTATTTT.

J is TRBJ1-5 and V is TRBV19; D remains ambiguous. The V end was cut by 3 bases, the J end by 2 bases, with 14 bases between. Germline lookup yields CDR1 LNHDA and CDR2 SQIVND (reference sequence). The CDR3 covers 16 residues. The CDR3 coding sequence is TGTGCCAGTAGTATTTTGATCTTAAAGGGCAATCAGCCCCAGCATTTT. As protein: CASSILILKGNQPQHF.

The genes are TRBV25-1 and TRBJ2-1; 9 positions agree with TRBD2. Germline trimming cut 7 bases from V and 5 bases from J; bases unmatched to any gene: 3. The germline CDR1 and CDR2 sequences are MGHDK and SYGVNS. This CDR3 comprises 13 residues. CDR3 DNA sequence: TGTGCCAGCACTAGCGGGGAAAACAATGAGCAGTTCTTC. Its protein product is CASTSGENNEQFF.

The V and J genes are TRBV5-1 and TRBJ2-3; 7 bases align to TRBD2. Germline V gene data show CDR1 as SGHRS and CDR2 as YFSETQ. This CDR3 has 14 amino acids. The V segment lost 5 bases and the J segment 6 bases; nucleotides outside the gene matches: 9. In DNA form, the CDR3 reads TGCGCCAGCAGGAAGGGGAGGGCAGGGGATACGCAGTATTTT. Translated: CASRKGRAGDTQYF.

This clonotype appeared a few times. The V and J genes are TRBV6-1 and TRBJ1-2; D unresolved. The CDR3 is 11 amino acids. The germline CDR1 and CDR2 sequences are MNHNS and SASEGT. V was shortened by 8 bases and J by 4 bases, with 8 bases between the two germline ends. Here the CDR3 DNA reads TGTGCCAGCCGATTAGGCTATGGCTACACCTTC. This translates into CASRLGYGYTF.

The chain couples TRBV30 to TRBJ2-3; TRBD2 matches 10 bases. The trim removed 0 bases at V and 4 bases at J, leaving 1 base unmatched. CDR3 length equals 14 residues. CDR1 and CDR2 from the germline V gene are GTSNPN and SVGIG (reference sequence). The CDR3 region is CAWSVLAGPDTQYF. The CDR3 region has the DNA TGTGCCTGGAGTGTACTAGCGGGGCCAGATACGCAGTATTTT.

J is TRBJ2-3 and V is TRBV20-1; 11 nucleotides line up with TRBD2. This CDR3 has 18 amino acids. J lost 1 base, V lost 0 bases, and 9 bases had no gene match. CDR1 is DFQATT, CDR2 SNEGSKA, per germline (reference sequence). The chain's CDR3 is CSARDVLAGGPGTDTQYF. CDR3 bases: TGCAGTGCTAGAGATGTGTTAGCGGGAGGGCCGGGCACAGATACGCAGTATTTT.

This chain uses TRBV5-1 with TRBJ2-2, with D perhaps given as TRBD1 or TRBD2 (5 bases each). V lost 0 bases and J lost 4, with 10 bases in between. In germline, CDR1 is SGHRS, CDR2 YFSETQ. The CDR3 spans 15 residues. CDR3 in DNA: TGCGCCAGCAGCTTGGTGGGACCTGGCACCGGGGAGCTGTTTTTT. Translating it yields CASSLVGPGTGELFF.

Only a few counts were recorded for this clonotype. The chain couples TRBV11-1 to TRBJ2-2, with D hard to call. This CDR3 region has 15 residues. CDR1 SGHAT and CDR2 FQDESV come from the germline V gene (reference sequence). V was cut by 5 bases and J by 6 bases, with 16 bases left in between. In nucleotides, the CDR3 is TGTGCCAGCAGCACAGACCCTAACGGCTCCGGGGAGCTGTTTTTT. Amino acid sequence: CASSTDPNGSGELFF. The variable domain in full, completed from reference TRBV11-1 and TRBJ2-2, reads EAEVAQSPRYKITEKSQAVAFWCDPISGHATLYWYRQILGQGPELLVQFQDESVVDDSQLPKDRFSAERLKGVDSTLKIQPAELGDSAMYLCASSTDPNGSGELFFGEGSRLTVL.